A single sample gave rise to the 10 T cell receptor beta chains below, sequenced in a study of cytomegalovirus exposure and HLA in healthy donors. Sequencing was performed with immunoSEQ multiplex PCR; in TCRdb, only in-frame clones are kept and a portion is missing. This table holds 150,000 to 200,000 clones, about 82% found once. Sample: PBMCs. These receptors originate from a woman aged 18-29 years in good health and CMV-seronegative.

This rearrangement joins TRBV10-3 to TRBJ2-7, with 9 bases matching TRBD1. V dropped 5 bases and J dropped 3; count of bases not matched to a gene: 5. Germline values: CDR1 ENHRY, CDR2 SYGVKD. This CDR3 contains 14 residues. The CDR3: CAISSTGGGYEQYF. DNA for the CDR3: TGTGCCATCAGTTCAACAGGGGGCGGCTACGAGCAGTACTTC.

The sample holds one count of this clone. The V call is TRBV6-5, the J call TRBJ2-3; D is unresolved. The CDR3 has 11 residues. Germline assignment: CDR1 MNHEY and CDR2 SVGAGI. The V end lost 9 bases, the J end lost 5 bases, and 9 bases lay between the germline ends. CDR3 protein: CASSSGDTQYF. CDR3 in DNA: TGTGCCAGTTCCTCAGGAGATACGCAGTATTTT.

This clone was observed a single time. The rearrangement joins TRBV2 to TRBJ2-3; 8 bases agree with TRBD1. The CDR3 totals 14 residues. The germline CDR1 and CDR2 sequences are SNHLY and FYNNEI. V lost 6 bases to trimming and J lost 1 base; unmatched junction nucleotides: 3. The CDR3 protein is CASRLTGGTDTQYF. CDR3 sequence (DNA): TGTGCCAGCAGACTGACAGGGGGCACAGATACGCAGTATTTT.

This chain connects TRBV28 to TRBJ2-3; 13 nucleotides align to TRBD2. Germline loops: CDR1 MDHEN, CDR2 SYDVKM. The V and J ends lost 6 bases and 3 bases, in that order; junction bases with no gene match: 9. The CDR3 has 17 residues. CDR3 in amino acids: CASSPRGLAGETDTQYF. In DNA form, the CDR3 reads TGTGCCAGCAGCCCAAGAGGACTAGCGGGGGAAACAGATACGCAGTATTTT.

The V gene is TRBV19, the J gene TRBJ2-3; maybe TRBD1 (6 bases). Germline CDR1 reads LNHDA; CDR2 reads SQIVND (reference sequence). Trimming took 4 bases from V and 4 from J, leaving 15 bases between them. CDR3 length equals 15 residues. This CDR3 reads CASSNRDPSPDTQYF. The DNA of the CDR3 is TGTGCCAGTAGTAACAGGGACCCATCTCCAGATACGCAGTATTTT.

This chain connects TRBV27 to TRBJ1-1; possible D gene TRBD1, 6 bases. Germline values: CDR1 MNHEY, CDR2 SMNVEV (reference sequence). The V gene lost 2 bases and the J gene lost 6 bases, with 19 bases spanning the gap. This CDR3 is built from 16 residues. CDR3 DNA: TGTGCCAGCAGTTTACTCTTCGGCAGGGGTTTAGCTGAAGCTTTCTTT. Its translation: CASSLLFGRGLAEAFF.

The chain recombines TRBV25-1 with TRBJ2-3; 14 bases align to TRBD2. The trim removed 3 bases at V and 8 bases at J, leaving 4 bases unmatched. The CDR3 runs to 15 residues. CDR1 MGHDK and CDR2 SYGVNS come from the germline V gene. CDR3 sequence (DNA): TGTGCCAGCAGTGAGACTAGCGGGGGGGCCGGTACGCAGTATTTT. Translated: CASSETSGGAGTQYF.

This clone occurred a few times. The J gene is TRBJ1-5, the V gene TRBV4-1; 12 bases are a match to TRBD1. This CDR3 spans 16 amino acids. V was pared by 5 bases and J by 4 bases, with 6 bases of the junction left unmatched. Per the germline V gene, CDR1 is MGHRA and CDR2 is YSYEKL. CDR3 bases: TGCGCCAGCAGCGGGACAGGGGGCTTAGGTAATCAGCCCCAGCATTTT. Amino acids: CASSGTGGLGNQPQHF.

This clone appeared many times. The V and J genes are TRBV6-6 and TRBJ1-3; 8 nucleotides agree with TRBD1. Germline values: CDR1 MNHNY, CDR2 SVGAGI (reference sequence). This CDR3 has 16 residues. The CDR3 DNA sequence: TGTGCGAGCGGTCCCACAGGGGGAAGCTCTGGAAACACCATATATTTT. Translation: CASGPTGGSSGNTIYF.

The CDR3 loop reads CASSLSQQGVNEQYF. The DNA for the CDR3 is TGCGCCAGCAGCTTGTCCCAGCAGGGTGTCAACGAGCAGTACTTC. This chain joins TRBV5-1 and TRBJ2-7; D possibly corresponds to TRBD1 (5 bases). Per germline, CDR1 SGHRS and CDR2 YFSETQ. This CDR3 has 15 amino acids. Trimming pared 1 base from V and 5 bases from J, leaving 16 bases between.